These 21 T cell receptor beta chains were sequenced from one sample in a study of vaccination effects on CD4 cells after COVID-19. For these receptors, no antigen is known. Here immunoSEQ multiplex PCR was the method, and the copy in TCRdb shows in-frame clones only, minus some. The data contain about 50,000 clones, 70% to 80% of them singletons. Culture proceeded for 9 to 11 days, and CD4+ T cells were then isolated. The sample in question was CD4+ T cells from PBMCs cultured without peptide, obtained before COVID-19 vaccination. The source is a human donor who received a COVID-19 vaccine.

The chain recombines TRBV6-5 with TRBJ1-2, with TRBD1 as a possible D gene (5 bases). Germline loops: CDR1 MNHEY, CDR2 SVGAGI. This CDR3 contains 15 residues. V lost 0 bases, J lost 4 bases, and 12 bases lay in between. CDR3 nucleotides: TGTGCCAGCAGTTACTCCCTTGGCGGGGGCTATGGCTACACCTTC. This translates into CASSYSLGGGYGYTF.

This chain links TRBV6-6 with TRBJ2-2; a weak D match, TRBD2 (5 bases). The CDR3 is 12 residues long. V lost 5 bases and J lost 8, with 9 bases in between. Germline CDR1 reads MNHNY; CDR2 reads SVGAGI (reference sequence). CDR3 in amino acids: CASSRLQGELFF. The CDR3 nucleotides read TGTGCCAGCAGTCGACTACAGGGGGAGCTGTTTTTT.

J is TRBJ2-3 and V is TRBV30; D is unclear. The V gene's germline CDR1 is GTSNPN and CDR2 SVGIG (reference sequence). Trimming cost V 0 bases and J 0 bases, with 19 bases left between them. This CDR3 has 18 residues. The CDR3 loop is CAWSVFGWPGTSTDTQYF. The CDR3 DNA follows: TGTGCCTGGAGTGTATTCGGCTGGCCGGGCACTAGCACAGATACGCAGTATTTT.

The chain has TRBV9 and TRBJ1-2; D remains ambiguous. Trimming took 2 bases from V and 2 from J, leaving 10 bases between them. The CDR3 runs to 14 residues. Germline CDR1 SGDLS, CDR2 YYNGEE. The CDR3 DNA sequence: TGTGCCAGCAGCGTTCAGGAGCAGAACTATGGCTACACCTTC. This encodes CASSVQEQNYGYTF.

The chain combines TRBV18 with TRBJ1-2; 7 nucleotides line up with TRBD1. V was clipped by 2 bases and J by 7 bases; unmatched bases: 7. Looked up from germline, CDR1 is KGHSH and CDR2 is LQKENI. This CDR3 comprises 14 residues. The CDR3 region has the DNA TGTGCCAGCTCACCAAAAGACAGGGCCGGTGGCTACACCTTC. This sequence encodes CASSPKDRAGGYTF.

The gene calls are TRBV19 and TRBJ1-1, with 7 bases identical to TRBD1. CDR1 and CDR2 from the germline V gene are LNHDA and SQIVND (reference sequence). This CDR3 has 14 amino acids. DNA for the CDR3: TGTGGAGGGCAGGGGGGGCGTCTGGTCACTGAAGCTTTCTTT. Protein sequence: CGGQGGRLVTEAFF.

The chain carries TRBV6-4 and TRBJ1-2; 9 bases map to TRBD1. This CDR3 is 13 amino acids long. Germline CDR1 is MRHNA and CDR2 is SNTAGT. The J segment lost 8 bases and the V segment lost 4 bases, leaving 5 bases of the junction unmatched. The CDR3 loop is CASSATGGRGYTF. CDR3 nucleotide sequence: TGTGCCAGCAGTGCCACAGGGGGCCGGGGCTACACCTTC.

This clone was seen once. The chain carries TRBV28 and TRBJ1-5, with D perhaps TRBD1 (6 bases). CDR1 is MDHEN and CDR2 is SYDVKM in the germline V gene. CDR3 length: 16 amino acids. V was shortened by 4 bases and J by 0 bases, with 13 bases between the two germline ends. The CDR3 coding sequence is TGTGCCAGCAGTTCAGGGGCCACCTCTAGCAATCAGCCCCAGCATTTT. It specifies CASSSGATSSNQPQHF. Full variable domain (outside the CDR3, taken from reference TRBV28 and TRBJ1-5): DVKVTQSSRYLVKRTGEKVFLECVQDMDHENMFWYRQDPGLGLRLIYFSYDVKMKEKGDIPEGYSVSREKKERFSLILESASTNQTSMYLCASSSGATSSNQPQHFGDGTRLSIL.

This clone was detected a few times. The V gene is TRBV7-8, the J gene TRBJ2-2, with D uncertain. Deletions cut 5 bases from V and 1 base from J, with 11 bases between. The CDR3 is 15 amino acids. Germline V lookup: CDR1 SGHVS, CDR2 FQNEAQ. The CDR3 is CASSPGSRNTGELFF. CDR3 nucleotide sequence: TGTGCCAGCAGCCCCGGGTCCCGGAACACCGGGGAGCTGTTTTTT.

The chain joins TRBV5-1 to TRBJ2-1, with 9 bases matching TRBD2. The junction had 17 bases not matched to a gene; V was cut back by 4 bases and J by 3 bases. The length of the CDR3 is 19 residues. The germline CDR1 and CDR2 sequences are SGHRS and YFSETQ. The CDR3 nucleotides read TGCGCCAGCAGCCGTAGCGGGGGCTTTGAGAGCGCAGTCTACAATGAGCAGTTCTTC. It specifies CASSRSGGFESAVYNEQFF. The full variable domain, completed using reference TRBV5-1 and TRBJ2-1, is KAGVTQTPRYLIKTRGQQVTLSCSPISGHRSVSWYQQTPGQGLQFLFEYFSETQRNKGNFPGRFSGRQFSNSRSEMNVSTLELGDSALYLCASSRSGGFESAVYNEQFFGPGTRLTVL.

J is TRBJ2-1 and V is TRBV5-4, with 8 nucleotides matching TRBD1. This CDR3 region has 17 residues. CDR1 is SGHNT, CDR2 YYREEE, per germline (reference sequence). Trimming removed 4 bases from V and 1 base from J; junction bases left unmatched: 10. The CDR3: CASSAGQGKGSYNEQFF. CDR3 DNA: TGTGCCAGCAGCGCAGGACAGGGTAAGGGATCCTACAATGAGCAGTTCTTC.

The CDR3 reads CASSLDSSYNEQFF. CDR3 in DNA: TGCGCCAGCAGCTTAGACAGCTCCTACAATGAGCAGTTCTTC. The chain employs TRBV5-1 and TRBJ2-1; D might be TRBD1 (5 bases). The CDR3 runs 14 residues. The ends were cut back, 2 bases at V and 0 bases at J, with 6 bases in the middle. Germline CDR1 is SGHRS and CDR2 is YFSETQ.

CDR3 in DNA: TGCGCCAGCAGCCAAGCCACCGCGAGAGTAGAGGGAAACACCATATATTTT. Protein sequence: CASSQATARVEGNTIYF. The chain combines TRBV4-3 with TRBJ1-3; no definite D call. V was cut by 1 base and J by 4 bases, with 17 bases left in between. CDR1 is LGHNA, CDR2 YSLEER, per germline. There are 17 residues in the CDR3.

CDR3 DNA sequence: TGTGCCAGCAGTCCCGTGGGTTTTGGGACCCAGTACTTC. This translates into CASSPVGFGTQYF. The chain employs TRBV12-3 or TRBV12-4 and TRBJ2-5; D remains ambiguous. V was shortened by 5 bases and J by 7 bases, with 14 bases between the two germline ends. This CDR3 has 13 residues.

The V and J genes are TRBV6-4 and TRBJ2-7; 7 bases match TRBD1. Germline V lookup: CDR1 MRHNA, CDR2 SNTAGT. This CDR3 region has 17 residues. Trimming took 1 base from V and 2 from J; bases not matched to a gene: 11. This chain's CDR3 is CASSDLPGQPFPYEQYV. The CDR3 nucleotides read TGTGCCAGCAGTGACTTACCGGGACAGCCTTTCCCCTACGAGCAGTACGTC.

The chain is built from TRBV6-5 and TRBJ2-7; TRBD1 agrees at 7 bases. The CDR3 is 14 residues long. Germline V lookup: CDR1 MNHEY, CDR2 SVGAGI. V dropped 7 bases and J dropped 0; count of bases not matched to a gene: 6. The CDR3 here is CASKRAGGSYEQYV. The CDR3 DNA reads TGTGCCAGCAAACGGGCAGGGGGCTCCTACGAGCAGTACGTC.

J is TRBJ2-5 and V is TRBV2, with 7 bases aligning to TRBD1. Germline CDR1 and CDR2: SNHLY and FYNNEI. The CDR3 contains 12 residues. The J segment lost 5 bases and the V segment lost 6 bases, leaving 3 bases of the junction unmatched. The CDR3: CASRDREETQYF. DNA of the CDR3: TGTGCCAGCAGAGACAGGGAGGAGACCCAGTACTTC.

The chain joins TRBV7-9 to TRBJ2-2; tentatively, D is TRBD1 or TRBD2 (5 bases each). Germline V gives CDR1 SEHNR, CDR2 FQNEAQ (reference sequence). The ends were cut back, 8 bases at V and 5 bases at J, with 15 bases in the middle. This CDR3 is built from 14 residues. CDR3 residues: CASVSGQSTGELFF. The CDR3, as DNA: TGTGCCAGCGTTTCGGGGCAATCAACCGGGGAGCTGTTTTTT.

The chain links TRBV19 to TRBJ2-3, with D unresolved. This CDR3 spans 15 amino acids. V dropped 3 bases and J dropped 2 bases, with 12 bases sitting between them. Per the germline V gene, CDR1 is LNHDA and CDR2 is SQIVND (reference sequence). This CDR3 reads CASSIPRTSTDTQYF. The CDR3 DNA is TGTGCCAGTAGTATCCCCCGAACCTCCACAGATACGCAGTATTTT. Complete variable domain (other parts from reference TRBV19 and TRBJ2-3): DGGITQSPKYLFRKEGQNVTLSCEQNLNHDAMYWYRQDPGQGLRLIYYSQIVNDFQKGDIAEGYSVSREKKESFPLTVTSAQKNPTAFYLCASSIPRTSTDTQYFGPGTRLTVL.

This sequence joins TRBV7-8 and TRBJ2-2, with 8 positions matching TRBD1. Germline CDR1 reads SGHVS; CDR2 reads FQNEAQ. This CDR3 has 15 amino acids. The ends lost 5 bases at V and 8 bases at J; junction bases unmatched: 10. The CDR3 reads CASSPDRGTVGELFF. The CDR3, as DNA: TGTGCCAGCAGCCCAGACAGGGGTACGGTAGGGGAGCTGTTTTTT. Based on the CDR3 plus reference TRBV7-8 and TRBJ2-2, the full variable domain is GAGVSQSPRYKVAKRGQDVALRCDPISGHVSLFWYQQALGQGPEFLTYFQNEAQLDKSGLPSDRFFAERPEGSVSTLKIQRTQQEDSAVYLCASSPDRGTVGELFFGEGSRLTVL.

The J gene is TRBJ1-2, the V gene TRBV18, with a possible D match to TRBD1 (5 bases). The CDR3 is 15 amino acids. Between the trimmed V and J ends, which lost 4 bases and 2 bases, there was a span of 14 bases. Germline V gives CDR1 KGHSH, CDR2 LQKENI. This chain's CDR3 is CASSRTLTENYGYTF. Here the CDR3 DNA reads TGTGCCAGCTCACGGACTTTGACAGAGAACTATGGCTACACCTTC.